The subject of this entry is one T cell receptor beta chain. Original processing methods: Reference gene primers were amplified, and this amplification served to estimate nucleated cell counts. The repertoire was sequenced with immunoSEQ multiplex PCR; TCRdb's copy has only in-frame clones and lacks some. The V and J calls and the clone size are those of that table, but D and trimming were determined from the DNA. The table has 30,000 to 35,000 clones, about 72% seen once. This sample is drawn from a study of blood T cell repertoires in COVID-19. Study in general: COVID-19 samples, acute and convalescent, were from the United States, Italy and Spain. Nucleic acid was either cDNA or gDNA, and it came from T cells, B-cell-depleted T cells, or PBMCs.

The CDR3 is 18 amino acids. CDR1 and CDR2 (germline): LGHDT, YNNKEL (reference sequence). The V gene end was trimmed by 0 bases and the J gene end by 4 bases; junction bases not matched to a gene: 6. This receptor was identified in a woman aged 60-70 years with acute or convalescent COVID-19. Sequenced: peripheral blood. V usage is TRBV3-1 (or the pseudogene TRBV3-2) and J usage is TRBJ2-6; TRBD2 matches 10 bases. The CDR3 reads CASSQEERGGPGANVLTF. CDR3 sequence (DNA): TGTGCCAGCAGCCAAGAGGAGCGGGGGGGCCCGGGGGCCAACGTCCTGACTTTC.